This T cell receptor (beta chain) was recorded in a study of identical twins. Study results and caveats: Invariant T cells like MAIT and iNKT could partly confound the zero-insertion analyses. An excess of low generation probability was shown by twin-shared out-of-frame alpha sequences. Beta clonotypes that were abundant in cord blood contained fewer insertions, a pattern absent from memory repertoires.

This clonotype was picked up many times. Its antigen is as yet unknown. TCRdb re-analysed the 5' RACE reads in MiXCR, keeping a single row per CDR3 protein. Here the sample spans about 340,000 distinct CDR3 sequences, roughly 12% being singletons. Germline lookup yields CDR1 DFQATT and CDR2 SNEGSKA (reference sequence). The CDR3 spans 11 residues. V was shortened by 0 bases and J by 7 bases, with 6 bases between the two germline ends. These data also formed part of another study, on yellow fever vaccine responses in identical twins. Per that paper: Twins reportedly mounted vaccine T cell responses that seemed partly convergent, partly personalized.

The sequenced sample consisted of CD8+ T cells sorted from blood. V and J are TRBV20-1 and TRBJ1-1, with D hard to call. The receptor's source is a woman between 18 and 30 years old in good health. CDR3 protein: CSARDSVEAFF. As DNA, the CDR3 is TGCAGTGCTAGAGATTCAGTTGAAGCTTTCTTT.